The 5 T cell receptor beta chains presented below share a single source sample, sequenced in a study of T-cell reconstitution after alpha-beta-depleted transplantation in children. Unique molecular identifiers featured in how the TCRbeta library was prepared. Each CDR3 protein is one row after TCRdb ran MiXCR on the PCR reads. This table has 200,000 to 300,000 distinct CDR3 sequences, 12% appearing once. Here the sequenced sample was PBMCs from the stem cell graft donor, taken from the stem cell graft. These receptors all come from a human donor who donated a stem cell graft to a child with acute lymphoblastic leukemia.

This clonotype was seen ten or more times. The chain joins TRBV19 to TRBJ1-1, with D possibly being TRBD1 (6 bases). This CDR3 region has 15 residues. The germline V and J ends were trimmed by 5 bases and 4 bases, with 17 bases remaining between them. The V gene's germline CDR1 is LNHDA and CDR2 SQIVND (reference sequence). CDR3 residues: CASSLTRGGRTEAFF. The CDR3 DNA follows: TGTGCCAGTAGTCTAACTCGAGGGGGGCGCACTGAAGCTTTCTTT.

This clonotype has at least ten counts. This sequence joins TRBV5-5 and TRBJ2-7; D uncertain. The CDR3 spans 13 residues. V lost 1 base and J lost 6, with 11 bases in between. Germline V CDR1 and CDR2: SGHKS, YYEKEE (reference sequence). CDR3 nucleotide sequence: TGTGCCAGCAGCTTGAATTGGGAAATCGAGCAGTACTTC. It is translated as CASSLNWEIEQYF.

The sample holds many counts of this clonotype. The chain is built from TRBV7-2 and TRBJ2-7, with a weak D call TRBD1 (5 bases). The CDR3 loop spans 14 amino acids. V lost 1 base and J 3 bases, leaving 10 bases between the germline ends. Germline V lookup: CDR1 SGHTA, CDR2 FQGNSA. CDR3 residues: CASSLVVRDYEQYF. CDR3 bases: TGTGCCAGCAGCTTAGTCGTCAGGGACTACGAGCAGTACTTC.

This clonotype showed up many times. The CDR3 bases are TGTGCCACCAGCAGTAAATCCGCCGGGGAGCTGTTTTTT. Protein product: CATSSKSAGELFF. This sequence joins TRBV15 and TRBJ2-2; D ambiguous. The CDR3 length is 13 residues. V lost 3 bases to trimming and J lost 6 bases, with 8 bases between them. Germline V lookup: CDR1 LNHNV, CDR2 YYDKDF (reference sequence).

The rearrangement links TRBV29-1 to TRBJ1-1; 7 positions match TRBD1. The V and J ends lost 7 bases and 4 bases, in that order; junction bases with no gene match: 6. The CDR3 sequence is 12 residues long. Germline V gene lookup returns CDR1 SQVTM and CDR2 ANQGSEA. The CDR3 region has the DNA TGCAGCGCCCCGACAGGGAGCACTGAAGCTTTCTTT. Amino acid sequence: CSAPTGSTEAFF.